These T cell receptor beta chains were read from a single sample in a study of T cells in Graves' hyperthyroidism and ophthalmopathy. One entry per CDR3 protein, called by TCRdb with MiXCR from the multiplex PCR reads. The data hold around 540,000 distinct CDR3 sequences, with approximately 16% observed a single time. Input material: blood. Receptor source: a woman aged 30 to 39 with Graves' ophthalmopathy. Each CDR3 is given with its conserved first and last residue. A D gene is named only where the DNA matches it firmly. Rows may omit the clone size; those that give it use once, few, many or a size class.

D	V	size	J	CDR3	DNA
.	TRBV7-9	many	TRBJ2-5	CASSLARAAQETQYF	TGTGCCAGCAGCTTAGCGCGGGCAGCACAAGAGACCCAGTACTTC
TRBD2	TRBV5-1	many	TRBJ2-7	CASSLNSGRTYEQYF	TGCGCCAGCAGCTTGAATAGCGGGAGGACCTACGAGCAGTACTTC
TRBD1	TRBV3-1	many	TRBJ1-1	CASSQEPQGLTEAFF	TGTGCCAGCAGCCAAGAACCACAGGGGCTCACTGAAGCTTTCTTT
.	TRBV11-2	many	TRBJ2-1	CASSLDSGYNEQFF	TGTGCCAGCAGCTTAGATTCGGGCTACAATGAGCAGTTCTTC
.	TRBV30	many	TRBJ2-2	CAWSVGGGELFF	TGTGCCTGGAGTGTCGGCGGCGGGGAGCTGTTTTTT
.	TRBV20-1	once	TRBJ1-1	CSARSQVNTEAFF	TGCAGTGCCAGATCCCAGGTGAACACTGAAGCTTTCTTT
.	TRBV30	few	TRBJ2-3	CAWSVGPLAQYF	TGTGCCTGGAGTGTAGGGCCCTTAGCGCAGTATTTT
TRBD1	TRBV2	.	TRBJ2-2	CASSEFGQGADTGELFF	TGTGCCAGCAGTGAGTTTGGGCAGGGGGCCGACACCGGGGAGCTGTTTTTT
.	TRBV7-9	many	TRBJ2-5	CASGRGVQETQYF	TGTGCCAGCGGCCGGGGAGTACAAGAGACCCAGTACTTC
.	TRBV27	.	TRBJ2-1	CASSFNVGATYNEQFF	TGTGCCAGCAGTTTCAACGTGGGAGCGACCTACAATGAGCAGTTCTTC
TRBD1	TRBV27	many	TRBJ1-4	CASSTAGTGNEKLFF	TGTGCCAGCAGCACTGCCGGGACAGGGAATGAAAAACTGTTTTTT
TRBD2	TRBV11-2	many	TRBJ2-7	CASSLAGVAEQYF	TGTGCCAGCAGTCTAGCGGGAGTGGCCGAGCAGTACTTC
TRBD2	TRBV6-2/TRBV6-3	many	TRBJ2-1	CASSYPNELAGGDEQFF	TGTGCCAGCAGTTACCCGAACGAACTAGCGGGGGGAGATGAGCAGTTCTTC
.	TRBV29-1	.	TRBJ2-5	CSVRITGETQYF	TGCAGCGTTAGGATAACGGGGGAGACCCAGTACTTC
TRBD2	TRBV4-3	.	TRBJ2-5	CASTRLADQETQYF	TGCGCCAGCACCCGCCTAGCGGACCAAGAGACCCAGTACTTC
TRBD1	TRBV14	few	TRBJ2-2	CASRRAGGSRELFF	TGTGCCAGCAGACGAGCAGGGGGATCAAGGGAGCTGTTTTTT
TRBD1	TRBV7-9	.	TRBJ1-4	CASSVGQTNEKLFF	TGTGCCAGCAGCGTGGGACAGACTAATGAAAAACTGTTTTTT
.	TRBV28	.	TRBJ1-2	CASSLPNTPPGYGYTF	TGTGCCAGCAGTTTACCCAATACACCGCCAGGCTATGGCTACACCTTC
.	TRBV3-1	many	TRBJ1-3	CASSQQMKGNTIYF	TGTGCCAGCAGCCAACAAATGAAAGGAAACACCATATATTTT
TRBD1	TRBV7-9	.	TRBJ2-1	CASSLAGQGIYNEQFF	TGTGCCAGCAGCTTAGCGGGACAGGGTATTTACAATGAGCAGTTCTTC
TRBD1	TRBV6-1	many	TRBJ2-7	CASSVSGGFLGVEQYF	TGTGCCAGCAGTGTTTCAGGGGGCTTCTTAGGAGTCGAGCAGTACTTC
.	TRBV10-1	.	TRBJ2-3	CASSVVYTDTQYF	TGCGCCAGCAGTGTTGTCTACACAGATACGCAGTATTTT
.	TRBV7-2	many	TRBJ2-1	CASSLEGGSYNEQFF	TGTGCCAGCAGCTTAGAGGGCGGGTCCTACAATGAGCAGTTCTTC
.	TRBV12-3/TRBV12-4	many	TRBJ2-7	CASSLRRGAEQYF	TGTGCCAGCAGTTTACGCAGGGGTGCCGAGCAGTACTTC
TRBD2	TRBV7-2	.	TRBJ2-1	CASMGPGLAGYNEQFF	TGTGCCAGCATGGGGCCGGGACTAGCGGGATACAATGAGCAGTTCTTC
TRBD1	TRBV28	many	TRBJ2-3	CASRKTGPGSTDTQYF	TGTGCCAGCAGAAAGACAGGGCCGGGTAGCACAGATACGCAGTATTTT
.	TRBV20-1	few	TRBJ2-7	CSARDGGRSMYEQYF	TGCAGTGCTAGAGATGGGGGCAGGAGTATGTACGAGCAGTACTTC
.	TRBV6-2/TRBV6-3	few	TRBJ1-2	CASSYSILGGYTF	TGTGCCAGCAGTTACAGCATTTTGGGAGGCTACACCTTC
TRBD2	TRBV12-3/TRBV12-4	.	TRBJ2-7	CASSSTSGDEQYF	TGTGCCAGCAGTTCGACTAGCGGAGACGAGCAGTACTTC
.	TRBV9	many	TRBJ1-1	CASSKGGGTEAFF	TGTGCCAGCAGCAAGGGGGGAGGCACTGAAGCTTTCTTT
TRBD2	TRBV15	.	TRBJ2-1	CATRVSGISYNEQFF	TGTGCCACCAGAGTTAGCGGGATTTCCTACAATGAGCAGTTCTTC
.	TRBV6-1	few	TRBJ2-4	CASSETGADIQYF	TGTGCCAGCAGTGAAACGGGGGCTGACATTCAGTACTTC
TRBD1	TRBV28	.	TRBJ2-4	CASSFSTGGVLGIAKNIRYF	TGTGCCAGCAGTTTCTCGACAGGGGGCGTTTTGGGTATAGCCAAAAACATTCGGTACTTC
.	TRBV28	.	TRBJ2-2	CASSLWEDLYTGELFF	TGTGCCAGCAGTTTATGGGAGGACCTATACACCGGGGAGCTGTTTTTT
.	TRBV20-1	many	TRBJ2-1	CSARDQERGLYEQFF	TGCAGTGCTAGAGATCAGGAGCGTGGACTCTATGAGCAGTTCTTC
.	TRBV7-2	few	TRBJ1-2	CASSLSEGGGYTF	TGTGCCAGCAGCCTTAGCGAGGGTGGTGGCTACACCTTC
TRBD2	TRBV27	many	TRBJ2-3	CATLPRLAARDTQYF	TGTGCCACACTACCTCGCCTAGCGGCACGCGATACGCAGTATTTT
.	TRBV28	many	TRBJ2-5	CASSLIGPQETQYF	TGTGCCAGCAGTTTAATTGGACCACAAGAGACCCAGTACTTC
.	TRBV30	.	TRBJ1-1	CAWWMNTEAFF	TGTGCCTGGTGGATGAACACTGAAGCTTTCTTT
.	TRBV16	.	TRBJ2-4	CASTRGDRVRTKNIQYF	TGTGCCAGCACCCGCGGCGACCGGGTCAGAACCAAAAACATTCAGTACTTC
.	TRBV28	many	TRBJ2-7	CASSLNTPPEQYF	TGTGCCAGCAGTTTGAACACACCCCCCGAGCAGTACTTC
TRBD1	TRBV20-1	few	TRBJ1-4	CSARIVQGDEKLFF	TGCAGTGCTAGAATTGTACAGGGGGATGAAAAACTGTTTTTT
.	TRBV7-3	.	TRBJ2-5	CASSLIGGKESQYF	TGTGCCAGCAGCTTAATCGGGGGCAAAGAGAGCCAGTACTTC
.	TRBV6-6	many	TRBJ2-5	CASSYLGAWETQYF	TGTGCCAGCAGTTACCTGGGGGCGTGGGAGACCCAGTACTTC
TRBD1	TRBV29-1	many	TRBJ2-7	CSVLGQGTYEQYF	TGCAGCGTTCTGGGACAGGGGACTTACGAGCAGTACTTC
TRBD2	TRBV27	.	TRBJ2-1	CASSLGTISYNEQFF	TGTGCCAGCAGTTTGGGGACTATCTCCTACAATGAGCAGTTCTTC
.	TRBV4-2	.	TRBJ2-6	CASSQDWVRRPGANVLTF	TGTGCCAGCAGCCAAGATTGGGTCAGAAGACCTGGGGCCAACGTCCTGACTTTC
.	TRBV6-2/TRBV6-3	.	TRBJ2-7	CASTRAGRGYEQYF	TGTGCCAGCACCCGAGCCGGACGGGGCTACGAGCAGTACTTC
TRBD2	TRBV28	many	TRBJ2-3	CASSFFIAGGGDTQYF	TGTGCCAGCAGTTTTTTTATCGCGGGGGGTGGAGATACGCAGTATTTT
.	TRBV5-1	once	TRBJ2-7	CASSLAGPEQYF	TGCGCCAGCAGCTTGGCCGGTCCCGAGCAGTACTTC
.	TRBV7-9	few	TRBJ2-5	CASSPIRETQYF	TGTGCCAGCAGCCCAATTAGGGAGACCCAGTACTTC
.	TRBV15	many	TRBJ1-2	CATSRDTGGGYTF	TGTGCCACCAGCAGAGATACAGGCGGTGGCTACACCTTC
TRBD1	TRBV6-2/TRBV6-3	.	TRBJ1-2	CASRPRTGAYPNYGYTF	TGTGCCAGCAGACCTCGGACAGGCGCTTACCCTAACTATGGCTACACCTTC
.	TRBV20-1	many	TRBJ2-1	CSASGSYNEQFF	TGCAGTGCTAGCGGATCCTACAATGAGCAGTTCTTC
TRBD1	TRBV6-1	.	TRBJ2-7	CASSEARTGGYEQYF	TGTGCCAGCAGTGAAGCTAGGACAGGGGGCTACGAGCAGTACTTC
.	TRBV6-1	many	TRBJ1-1	CASSLEPLVTEAFF	TGTGCCAGCAGCCTAGAACCCCTCGTAACTGAAGCTTTCTTT
.	TRBV4-2	few	TRBJ1-4	CASSQESGGLREKLFF	TGTGCCAGCAGCCAAGAGAGCGGGGGTCTGCGCGAAAAACTGTTTTTT
.	TRBV29-1	.	TRBJ2-2	CSVGTNGELFF	TGCAGCGTTGGGACAAACGGGGAGCTGTTTTTT
.	TRBV11-2	many	TRBJ1-6	CASSLRLANSPLHF	TGTGCCAGCAGCTTACGGCTGGCGAATTCACCCCTCCACTTT
TRBD2	TRBV3-1	many	TRBJ2-5	CASSPLASGIQFETQYF	TGTGCCAGCAGCCCATTGGCTAGCGGAATCCAATTTGAGACCCAGTACTTC